In its sample, the clone carrying this TCR beta chain was seen a few times. What it recognizes is unknown. TCRdb reanalysed the 5' RACE reads using MiXCR and keeps one entry per CDR3 protein. The sample holds 350,000 to 450,000 distinct CDR3 sequences, about 18% seen once. The sample belongs to a study of identical twins. V dropped 1 base and J dropped 5 bases, with 12 bases sitting between them. Germline V CDR1 and CDR2: SGHDN, FVKESK. The CDR3 length is 15 residues. Study-wide points: A partial confounding effect on zero-insertion analyses could come from invariant MAIT and iNKT cells.

The clonotype originates from a man in his fifties or sixties in good health. The material sequenced was naive T cells sorted from blood. This chain joins TRBV14 and TRBJ2-1; tentatively, D is TRBD2 (5 bases). The CDR3 bases are TGTGCCAGCAGCCAAGTAGGTCGGGGAAACAATGAGCAGTTCTTC. It translates to CASSQVGRGNNEQFF.